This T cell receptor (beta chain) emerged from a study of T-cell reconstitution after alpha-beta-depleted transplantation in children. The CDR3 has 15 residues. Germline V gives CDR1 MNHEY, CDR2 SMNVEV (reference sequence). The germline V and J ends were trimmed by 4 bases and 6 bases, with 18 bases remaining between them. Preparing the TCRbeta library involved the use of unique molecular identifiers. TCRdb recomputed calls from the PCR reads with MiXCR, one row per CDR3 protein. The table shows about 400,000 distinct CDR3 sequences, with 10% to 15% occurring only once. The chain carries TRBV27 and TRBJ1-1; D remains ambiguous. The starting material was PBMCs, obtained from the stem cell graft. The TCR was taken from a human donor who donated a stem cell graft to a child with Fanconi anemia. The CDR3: CASSSLAGPLSEAFF. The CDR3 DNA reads TGTGCCAGCAGTTCGTTGGCGGGTCCCCTTTCTGAAGCTTTCTTT.